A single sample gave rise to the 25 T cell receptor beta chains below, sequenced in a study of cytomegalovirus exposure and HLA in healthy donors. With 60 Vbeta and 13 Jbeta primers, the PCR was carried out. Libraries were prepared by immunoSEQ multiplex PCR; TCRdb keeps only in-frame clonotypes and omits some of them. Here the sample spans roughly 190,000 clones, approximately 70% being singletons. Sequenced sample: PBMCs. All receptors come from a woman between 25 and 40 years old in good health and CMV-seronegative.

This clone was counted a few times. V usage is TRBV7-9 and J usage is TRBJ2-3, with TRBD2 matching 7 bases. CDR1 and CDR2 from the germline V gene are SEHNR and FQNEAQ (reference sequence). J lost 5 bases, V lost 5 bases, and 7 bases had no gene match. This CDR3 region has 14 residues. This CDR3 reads CASSISGVGDTQYF. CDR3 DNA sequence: TGTGCCAGCAGCATCAGCGGGGTCGGAGATACGCAGTATTTT.

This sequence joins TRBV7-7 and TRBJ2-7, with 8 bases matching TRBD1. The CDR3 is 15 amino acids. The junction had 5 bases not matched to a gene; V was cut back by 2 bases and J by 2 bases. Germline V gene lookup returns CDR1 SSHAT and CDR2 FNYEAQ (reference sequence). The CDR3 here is CASSLSPTGAYEQYF. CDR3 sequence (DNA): TGTGCCAGCAGCTTATCCCCGACAGGGGCCTACGAGCAGTACTTC.

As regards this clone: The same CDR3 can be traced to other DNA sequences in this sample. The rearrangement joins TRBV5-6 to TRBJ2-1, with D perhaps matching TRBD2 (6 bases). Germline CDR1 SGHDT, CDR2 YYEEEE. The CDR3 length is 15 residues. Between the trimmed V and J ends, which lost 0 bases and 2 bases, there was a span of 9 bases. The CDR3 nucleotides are TGTGCCAGCAGCTTGGTTAGCGGAACCTACAATGAGCAGTTCTTC. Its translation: CASSLVSGTYNEQFF.

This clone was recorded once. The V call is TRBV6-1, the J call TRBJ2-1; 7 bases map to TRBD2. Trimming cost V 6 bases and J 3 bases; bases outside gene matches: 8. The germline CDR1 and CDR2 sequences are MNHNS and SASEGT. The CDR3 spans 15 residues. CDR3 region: CASSPSGGGYNEQFF. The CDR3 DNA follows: TGTGCCAGCAGCCCCTCGGGCGGGGGCTACAATGAGCAGTTCTTC.

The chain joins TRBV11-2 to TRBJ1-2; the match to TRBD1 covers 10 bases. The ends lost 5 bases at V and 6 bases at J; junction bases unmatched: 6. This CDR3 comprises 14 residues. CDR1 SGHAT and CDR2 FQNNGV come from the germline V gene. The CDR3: CASSAWDRGNGYTF. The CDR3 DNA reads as TGTGCCAGCAGCGCCTGGGACAGGGGAAATGGCTACACCTTC.

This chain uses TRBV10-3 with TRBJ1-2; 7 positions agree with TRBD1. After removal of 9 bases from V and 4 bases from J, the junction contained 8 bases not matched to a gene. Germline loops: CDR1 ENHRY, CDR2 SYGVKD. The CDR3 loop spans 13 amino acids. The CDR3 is CAIRRGPGYGYTF. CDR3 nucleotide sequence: TGTGCCATTAGGAGGGGGCCTGGCTATGGCTACACCTTC.

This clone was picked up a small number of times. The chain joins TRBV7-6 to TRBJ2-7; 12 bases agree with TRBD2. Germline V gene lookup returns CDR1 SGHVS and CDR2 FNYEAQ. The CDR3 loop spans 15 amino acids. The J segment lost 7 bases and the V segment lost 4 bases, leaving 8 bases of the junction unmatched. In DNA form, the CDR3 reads TGTGCCAGCAGCTCACGACTAGCGGGAGTTGAAGAGCAGTACTTC. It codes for CASSSRLAGVEEQYF.

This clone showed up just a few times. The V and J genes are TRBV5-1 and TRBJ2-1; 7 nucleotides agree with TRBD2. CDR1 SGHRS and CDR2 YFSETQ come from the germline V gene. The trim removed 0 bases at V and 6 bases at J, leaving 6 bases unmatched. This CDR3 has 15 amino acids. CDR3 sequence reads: CASSLVSGAFNEQFF. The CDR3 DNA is TGCGCCAGCAGCTTGGTGAGCGGGGCCTTCAATGAGCAGTTCTTC. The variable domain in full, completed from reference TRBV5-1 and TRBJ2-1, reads KAGVTQTPRYLIKTRGQQVTLSCSPISGHRSVSWYQQTPGQGLQFLFEYFSETQRNKGNFPGRFSGRQFSNSRSEMNVSTLELGDSALYLCASSLVSGAFNEQFFGPGTRLTVL.

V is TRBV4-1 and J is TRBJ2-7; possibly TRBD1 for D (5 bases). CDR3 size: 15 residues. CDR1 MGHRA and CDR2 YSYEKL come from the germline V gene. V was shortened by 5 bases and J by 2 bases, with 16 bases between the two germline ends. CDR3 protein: CASSDWAGRTYEQYF. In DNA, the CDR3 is TGCGCCAGCAGCGATTGGGCAGGGCGGACCTACGAGCAGTACTTC.

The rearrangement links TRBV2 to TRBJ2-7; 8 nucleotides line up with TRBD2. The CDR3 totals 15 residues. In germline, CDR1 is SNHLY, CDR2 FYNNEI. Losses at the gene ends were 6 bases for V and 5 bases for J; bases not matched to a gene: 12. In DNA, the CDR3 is TGTGCCAGCAGCCCCGGACTAGCTGCAAACCACGAGCAGTACTTC. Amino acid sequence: CASSPGLAANHEQYF.

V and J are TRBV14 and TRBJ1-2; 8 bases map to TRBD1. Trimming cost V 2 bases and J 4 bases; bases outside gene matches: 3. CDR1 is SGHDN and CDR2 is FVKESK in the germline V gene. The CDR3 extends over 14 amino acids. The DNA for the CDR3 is TGTGCCAGCAGCCAACAGGGACAGGTCTATGGCTACACCTTC. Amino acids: CASSQQGQVYGYTF.

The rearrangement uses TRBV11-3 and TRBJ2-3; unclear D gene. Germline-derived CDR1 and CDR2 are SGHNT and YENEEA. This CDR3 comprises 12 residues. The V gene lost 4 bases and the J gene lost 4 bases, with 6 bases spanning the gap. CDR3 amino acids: CASSSFPDTQYF. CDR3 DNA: TGTGCCAGCAGCTCATTCCCAGATACGCAGTATTTT. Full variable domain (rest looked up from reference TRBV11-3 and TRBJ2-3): EAGVVQSPRYKIIEKKQPVAFWCNPISGHNTLYWYLQNLGQGPELLIRYENEEAVDDSQLPKDRFSAERLKGVDSTLKIQPAELGDSAVYLCASSSFPDTQYFGPGTRLTVL.

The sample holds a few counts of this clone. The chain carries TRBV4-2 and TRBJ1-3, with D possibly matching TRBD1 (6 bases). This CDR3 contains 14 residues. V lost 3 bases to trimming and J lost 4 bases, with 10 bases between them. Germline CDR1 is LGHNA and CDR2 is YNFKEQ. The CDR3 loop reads CASSQTGSGNTIYF. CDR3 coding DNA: TGTGCCAGCAGCCAGACAGGATCAGGAAACACCATATATTTT.

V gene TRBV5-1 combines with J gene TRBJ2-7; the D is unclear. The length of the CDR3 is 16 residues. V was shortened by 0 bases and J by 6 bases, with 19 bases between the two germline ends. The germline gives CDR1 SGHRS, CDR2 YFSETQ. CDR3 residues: CASSLDSVLETGEQYF. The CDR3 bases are TGCGCCAGCAGCTTGGATTCTGTTCTGGAAACGGGCGAGCAGTACTTC. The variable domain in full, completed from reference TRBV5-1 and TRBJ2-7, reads KAGVTQTPRYLIKTRGQQVTLSCSPISGHRSVSWYQQTPGQGLQFLFEYFSETQRNKGNFPGRFSGRQFSNSRSEMNVSTLELGDSALYLCASSLDSVLETGEQYFGPGTRLTVT.

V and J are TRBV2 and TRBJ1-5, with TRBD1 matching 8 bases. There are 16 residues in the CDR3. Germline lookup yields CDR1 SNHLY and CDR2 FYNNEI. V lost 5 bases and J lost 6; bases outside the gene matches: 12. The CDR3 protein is CASSYGRTGFFQPQHF. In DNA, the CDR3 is TGTGCCAGCAGTTACGGCAGGACAGGGTTTTTTCAGCCCCAGCATTTT.

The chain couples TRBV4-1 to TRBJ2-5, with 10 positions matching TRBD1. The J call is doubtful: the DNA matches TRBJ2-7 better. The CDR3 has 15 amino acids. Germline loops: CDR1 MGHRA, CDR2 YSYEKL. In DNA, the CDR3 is TGCGCCAGCAGATACCGGGACAGGGGTTTCTACGAGCAGTACTTC. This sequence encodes CASRYRDRGFYEQYF.

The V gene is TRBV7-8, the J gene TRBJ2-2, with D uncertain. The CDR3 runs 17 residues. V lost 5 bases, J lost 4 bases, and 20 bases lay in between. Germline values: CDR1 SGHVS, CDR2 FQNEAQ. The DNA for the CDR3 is TGTGCCAGCAGCCCCCCCCGATTTCGGGTTCGCACCGGGGAGCTGTTTTTT. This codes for CASSPPRFRVRTGELFF.

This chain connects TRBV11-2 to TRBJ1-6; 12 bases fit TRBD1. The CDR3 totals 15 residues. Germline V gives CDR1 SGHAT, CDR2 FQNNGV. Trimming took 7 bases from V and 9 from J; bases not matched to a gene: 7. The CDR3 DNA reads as TGTGCCAGCAACCGGGGACAGGGGGCGATTTCACCCCTCCACTTT. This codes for CASNRGQGAISPLHF. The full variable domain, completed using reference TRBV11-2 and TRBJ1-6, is EAGVAQSPRYKIIEKRQSVAFWCNPISGHATLYWYQQILGQGPKLLIQFQNNGVVDDSQLPKDRFSAERLKGVDSTLKIQPAKLEDSAVYLCASNRGQGAISPLHFGNGTRLTVT.

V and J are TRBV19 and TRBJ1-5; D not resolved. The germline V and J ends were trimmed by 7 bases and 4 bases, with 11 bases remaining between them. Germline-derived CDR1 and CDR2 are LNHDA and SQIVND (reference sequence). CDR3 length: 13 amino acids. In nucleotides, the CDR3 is TGTGCCAGTAAAGGAGCCGGTAATCAGCCCCAGCATTTT. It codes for CASKGAGNQPQHF.

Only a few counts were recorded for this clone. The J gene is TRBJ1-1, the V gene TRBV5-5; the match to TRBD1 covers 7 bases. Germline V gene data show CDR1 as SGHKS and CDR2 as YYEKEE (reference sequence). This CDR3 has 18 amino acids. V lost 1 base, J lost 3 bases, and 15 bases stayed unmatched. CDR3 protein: CASSLKGQSRRLDTEAFF. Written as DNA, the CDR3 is TGTGCCAGCAGCTTGAAGGGACAGTCCCGCCGTTTGGACACTGAAGCTTTCTTT.

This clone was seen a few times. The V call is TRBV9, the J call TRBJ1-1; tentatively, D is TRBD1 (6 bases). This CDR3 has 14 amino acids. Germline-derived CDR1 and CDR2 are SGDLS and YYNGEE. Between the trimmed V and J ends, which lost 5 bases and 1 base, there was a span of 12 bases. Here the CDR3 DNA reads TGTGCCAGCAGGAATATACAGGGGAACACTGAAGCTTTCTTT. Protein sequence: CASRNIQGNTEAFF.

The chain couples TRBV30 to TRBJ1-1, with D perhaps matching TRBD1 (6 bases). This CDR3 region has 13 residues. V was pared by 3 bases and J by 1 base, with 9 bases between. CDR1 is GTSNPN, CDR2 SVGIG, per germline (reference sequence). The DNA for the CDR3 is TGTGCCTGGAGGACAGGACCGAACACTGAAGCTTTCTTT. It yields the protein CAWRTGPNTEAFF.

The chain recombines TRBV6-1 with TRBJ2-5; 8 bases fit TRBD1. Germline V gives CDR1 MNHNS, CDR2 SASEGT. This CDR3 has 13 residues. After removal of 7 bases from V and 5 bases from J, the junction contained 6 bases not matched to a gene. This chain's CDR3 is CASKQGARETQYF. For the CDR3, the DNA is TGTGCCAGCAAGCAGGGGGCTCGGGAGACCCAGTACTTC.

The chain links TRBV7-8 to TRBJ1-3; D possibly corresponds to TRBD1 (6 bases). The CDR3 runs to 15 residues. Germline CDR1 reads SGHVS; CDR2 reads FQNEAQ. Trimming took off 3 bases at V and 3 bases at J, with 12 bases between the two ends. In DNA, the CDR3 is TGTGCCAGCAGCTTCGGCAGGGGTAGTGGAAACACCATATATTTT. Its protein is CASSFGRGSGNTIYF.

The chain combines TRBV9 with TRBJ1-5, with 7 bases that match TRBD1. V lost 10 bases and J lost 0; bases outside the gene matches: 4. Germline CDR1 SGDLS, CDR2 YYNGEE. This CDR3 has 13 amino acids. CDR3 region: CAPRGYSNQPQHF. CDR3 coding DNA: TGTGCCCCCAGGGGGTATAGCAATCAGCCCCAGCATTTT.